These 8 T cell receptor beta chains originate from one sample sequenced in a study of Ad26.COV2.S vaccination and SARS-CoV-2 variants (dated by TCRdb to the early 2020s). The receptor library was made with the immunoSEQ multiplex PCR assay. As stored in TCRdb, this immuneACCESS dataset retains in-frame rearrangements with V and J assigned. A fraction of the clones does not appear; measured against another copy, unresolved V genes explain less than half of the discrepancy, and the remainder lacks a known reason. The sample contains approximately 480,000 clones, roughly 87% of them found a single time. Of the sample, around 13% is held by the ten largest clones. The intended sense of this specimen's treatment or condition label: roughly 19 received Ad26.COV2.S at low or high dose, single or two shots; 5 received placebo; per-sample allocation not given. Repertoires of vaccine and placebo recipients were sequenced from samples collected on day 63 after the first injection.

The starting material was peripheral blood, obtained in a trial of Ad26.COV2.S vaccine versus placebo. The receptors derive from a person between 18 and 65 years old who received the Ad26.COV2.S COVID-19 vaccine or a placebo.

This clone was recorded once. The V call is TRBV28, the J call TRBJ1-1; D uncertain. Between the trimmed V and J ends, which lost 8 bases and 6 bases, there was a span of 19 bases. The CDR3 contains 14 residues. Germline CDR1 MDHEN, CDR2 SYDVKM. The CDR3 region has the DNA TGTGCCAGCGCGGGCCCGAGGGAATTGGCTGAAGCTTTCTTT. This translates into CASAGPRELAEAFF.

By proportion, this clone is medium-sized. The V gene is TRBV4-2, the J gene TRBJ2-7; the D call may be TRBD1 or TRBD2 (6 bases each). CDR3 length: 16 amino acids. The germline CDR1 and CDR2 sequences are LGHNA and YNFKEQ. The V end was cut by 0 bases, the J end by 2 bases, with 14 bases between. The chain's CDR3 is CASSQERRGATYEQYF. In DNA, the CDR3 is TGTGCCAGCAGCCAAGAAAGAAGGGGGGCAACCTACGAGCAGTACTTC.

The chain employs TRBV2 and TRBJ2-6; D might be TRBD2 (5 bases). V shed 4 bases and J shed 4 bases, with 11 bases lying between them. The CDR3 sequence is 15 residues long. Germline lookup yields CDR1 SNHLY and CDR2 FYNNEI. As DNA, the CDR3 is TGTGCCAGCAGTGTAAGGAGCGGAGGGGCCAACGTCCTGACTTTC. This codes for CASSVRSGGANVLTF.

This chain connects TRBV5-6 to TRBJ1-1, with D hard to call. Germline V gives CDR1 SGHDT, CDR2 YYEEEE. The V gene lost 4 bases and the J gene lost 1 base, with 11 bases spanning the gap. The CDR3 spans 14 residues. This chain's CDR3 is CASSPIGQNTEAFF. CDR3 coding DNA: TGTGCCAGCAGCCCGATTGGGCAGAACACTGAAGCTTTCTTT.

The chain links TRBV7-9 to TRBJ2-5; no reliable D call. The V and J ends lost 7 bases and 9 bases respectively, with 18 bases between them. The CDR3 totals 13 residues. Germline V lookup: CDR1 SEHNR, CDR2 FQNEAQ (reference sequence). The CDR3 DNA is TGTGCCAGCAACCTCGACCCGGAAGGACCCCAGTACTTC. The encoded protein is CASNLDPEGPQYF.

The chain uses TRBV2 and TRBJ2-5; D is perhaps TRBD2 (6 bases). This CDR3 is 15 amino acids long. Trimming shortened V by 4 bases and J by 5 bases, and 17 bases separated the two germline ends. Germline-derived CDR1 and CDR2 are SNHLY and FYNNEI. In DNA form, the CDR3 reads TGTGCCAGCAGTGGGTGGAGGGCCCCCGATGAGACCCAGTACTTC. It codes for CASSGWRAPDETQYF.

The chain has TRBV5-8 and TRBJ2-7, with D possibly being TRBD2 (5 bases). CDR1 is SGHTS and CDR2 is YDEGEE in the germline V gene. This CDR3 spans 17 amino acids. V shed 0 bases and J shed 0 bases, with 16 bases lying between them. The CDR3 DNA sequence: TGTGCCAGCAGCTTGGTTTCTGGACTTTCCGCCTCCTACGAGCAGTACTTC. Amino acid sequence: CASSLVSGLSASYEQYF. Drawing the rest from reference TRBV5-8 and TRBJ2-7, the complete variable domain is EAGVTQSPTHLIKTRGQQATLRCSPISGHTSVYWYQQALGLGLQFLLWYDEGEERNRGNFPPRFSGRQFPNYSSELNVNALELEDSALYLCASSLVSGLSASYEQYFGPGTRLTVT.

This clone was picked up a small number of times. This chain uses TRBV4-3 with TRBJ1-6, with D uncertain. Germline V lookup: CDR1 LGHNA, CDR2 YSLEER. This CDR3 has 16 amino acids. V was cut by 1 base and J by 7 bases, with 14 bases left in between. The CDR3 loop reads CASSQVIWTKNSPLHF. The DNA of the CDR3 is TGCGCCAGCAGCCAAGTAATATGGACGAAGAATTCACCCCTCCACTTT.